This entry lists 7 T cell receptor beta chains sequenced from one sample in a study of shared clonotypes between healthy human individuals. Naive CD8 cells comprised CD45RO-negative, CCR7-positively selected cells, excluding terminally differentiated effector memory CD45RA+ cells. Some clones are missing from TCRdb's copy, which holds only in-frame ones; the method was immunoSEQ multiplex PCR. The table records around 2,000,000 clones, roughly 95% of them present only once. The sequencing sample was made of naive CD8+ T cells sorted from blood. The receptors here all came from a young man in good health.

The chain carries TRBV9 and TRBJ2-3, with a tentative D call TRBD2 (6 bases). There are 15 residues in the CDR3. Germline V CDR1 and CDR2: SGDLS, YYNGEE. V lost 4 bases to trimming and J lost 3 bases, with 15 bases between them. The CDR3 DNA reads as TGTGCCAGCAGCTTATTGCCTAGCGCTACAGATACGCAGTATTTT. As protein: CASSLLPSATDTQYF. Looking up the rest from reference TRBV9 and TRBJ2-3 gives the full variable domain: DSGVTQTPKHLITATGQRVTLRCSPRSGDLSVYWYQQSLDQGLQFLIQYYNGEERAKGNILERFSAQQFPDLHSELNLSSLELGDSALYFCASSLLPSATDTQYFGPGTRLTVL.

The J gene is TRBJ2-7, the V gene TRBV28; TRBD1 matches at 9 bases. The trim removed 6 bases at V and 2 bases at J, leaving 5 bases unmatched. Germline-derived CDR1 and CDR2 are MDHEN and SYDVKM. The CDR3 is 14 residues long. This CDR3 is CASRGQGGTYEQYF. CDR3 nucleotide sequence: TGTGCCAGCAGGGGACAGGGCGGGACCTACGAGCAGTACTTC.

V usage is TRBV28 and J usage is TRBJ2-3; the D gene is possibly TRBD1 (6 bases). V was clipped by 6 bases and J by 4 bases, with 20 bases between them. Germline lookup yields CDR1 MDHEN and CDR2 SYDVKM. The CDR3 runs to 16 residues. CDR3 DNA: TGTGCCAGCAGCACCTCCCCGGGACAAAGGGCAGATACGCAGTATTTT. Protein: CASSTSPGQRADTQYF.

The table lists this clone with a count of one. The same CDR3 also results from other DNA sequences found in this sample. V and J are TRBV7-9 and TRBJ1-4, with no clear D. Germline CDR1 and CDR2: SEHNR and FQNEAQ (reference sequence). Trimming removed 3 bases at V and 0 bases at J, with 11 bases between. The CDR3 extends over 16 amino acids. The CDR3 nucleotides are TGTGCCAGCAGCTTGAGGGAAACCGCAACTAATGAAAAACTGTTTTTT. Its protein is CASSLRETATNEKLFF.

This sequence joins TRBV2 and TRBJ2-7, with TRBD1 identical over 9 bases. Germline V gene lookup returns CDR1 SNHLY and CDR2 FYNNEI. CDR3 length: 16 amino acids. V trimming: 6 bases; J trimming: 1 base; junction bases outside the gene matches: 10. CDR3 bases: TGTGCCAGCAGCACGGACAGGGGTTATCATTCCTACGAGCAGTACTTC. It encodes CASSTDRGYHSYEQYF. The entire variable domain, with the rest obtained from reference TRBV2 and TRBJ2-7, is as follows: EPEVTQTPSHQVTQMGQEVILRCVPISNHLYFYWYRQILGQKVEFLVSFYNNEISEKSEIFDDQFSVERPDGSNFTLKIRSTKLEDSAMYFCASSTDRGYHSYEQYFGPGTRLTVT.

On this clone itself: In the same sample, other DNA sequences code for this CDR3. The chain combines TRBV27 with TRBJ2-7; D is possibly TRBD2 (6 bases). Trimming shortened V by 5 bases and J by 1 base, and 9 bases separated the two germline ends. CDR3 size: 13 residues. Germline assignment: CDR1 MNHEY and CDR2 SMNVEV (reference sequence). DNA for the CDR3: TGTGCCAGCAGTCCCGGGGGTTCCTACGAGCAGTACTTC. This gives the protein CASSPGGSYEQYF.

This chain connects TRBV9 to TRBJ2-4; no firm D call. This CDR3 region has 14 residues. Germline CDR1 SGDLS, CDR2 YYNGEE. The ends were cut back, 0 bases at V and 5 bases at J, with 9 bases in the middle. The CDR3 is CASSVDGGENIQYF. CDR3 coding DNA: TGTGCCAGCAGCGTAGATGGTGGGGAAAACATTCAGTACTTC.